The clone carrying this TCR beta chain turned up a few times. This CDR3 is 16 amino acids long. V lost 2 bases and J 8 bases, leaving 21 bases between the germline ends. Germline V gene sequence: CDR1 SGHTA, CDR2 FQGTGA. Using immunoSEQ multiplex PCR, the repertoire was profiled, and TCRdb retains in-frame clones only, with some absent. This table holds fewer than 150,000 clones, around 90% found once. The data stem from a study of cytomegalovirus exposure and HLA in healthy donors. The clonotype originates from a woman between 18 and 29 years old in good health and CMV-seropositive. Sequencing was carried out using PBMCs. This chain connects TRBV7-3 to TRBJ1-2, with D unclear. CDR3 DNA: TGTGCCAGCAGCTTAGGCTCTTCTAAGGGAGTAGGGGGCTACACCTTC. This gives the protein CASSLGSSKGVGGYTF.